This TCR beta chain comes out of a study of control samples from healthy donors and cancer patients. The CDR3 is 16 amino acids. V lost 5 bases and J lost 4; bases outside the gene matches: 13. Looked up from germline, CDR1 is MRHNA and CDR2 is SNTAGT. This table comes from immunoSEQ multiplex PCR, and its TCRdb copy is limited to in-frame clones, with some not included. The table includes tens of thousands of clones, less than 95% detected once. This clone came up a few times. This TCR was sampled from a man aged 25 to 40 with colorectal cancer. The V gene is TRBV6-4, the J gene TRBJ1-1, with 7 bases aligning to TRBD1. The sequenced sample was PBMCs. This CDR3 is CASSSGTDGGGTEAFF. The DNA of the CDR3 is TGTGCCAGCAGTTCCGGGACAGACGGCGGAGGCACTGAAGCTTTCTTT.